The present TCR beta chain was sequenced within a study of OX40 agonist ivuxolimab in advanced cancers. In the study overall: Ivuxolimab, which targeted the costimulatory receptor OX40 (CD134), was an agonistic, fully human IgG2 monoclonal antibody. Intravenous ivuxolimab was administered to patients every 2 weeks at six dose levels: 0.01, 0.1, 0.3, 1.5, 3 and 10 mg/kg. The paper reports the monotherapy dose-escalation portion (N of about 52 patients) of the phase I ivuxolimab trial. Among the 52 dose-escalation patients, some 19 had hepatocellular carcinoma, roughly 15 melanoma, 9 renal cell carcinoma and 9 head and neck cancer. The point of sequencing TCRbeta in the periphery was to test whether ivuxolimab changed TCR sequence diversity and drove clonal T-cell expansion. Partial responses occurred in three dose-escalation patients: two with cutaneous melanoma and one with hepatocellular carcinoma. Patients were allowed to have had prior anti-PD-1, anti-PD-L1 or anti-CTLA-4 therapy, and approximately 40% of the dose-escalation patients had previously received checkpoint inhibitors. In the dose-escalation cohort, around four fifths of patients were male, and the mean age was 60 years with a range of roughly 20 to 85.

CDR1 and CDR2 are read off the germline V gene as MGHDK and SYGVNS. A distance of 12 bases separates the germline ends of V and J, which lose 3 bases and 0 bases respectively. Measured from the cysteine to the phenylalanine, the CDR3 is 15 residues long. Only CDR3 DNA is held: 45 bases, read in frame from base 1. To note about this clone: The antigen it binds to is not known. There are no base qualities to consult, and no much larger clone falls within one base.

To sequence the TCRbeta CDR3 region, genomic DNA was isolated from the sorted cells. TCRbeta CDR3 regions were sequenced using the immunoSEQ Assay. This is the immuneACCESS table as TCRdb keeps it, with only in-frame sequences that have V and J called. A part of the clones is gone; compared with another copy, unresolved V genes explain less than half, and the rest is unexplained. The sample table shows 70,000 to 85,000 clones, and more than 80% are seen once. The top ten clonotypes cover approximately 4.8% of the sample. Paper-wide results and their limitations: Antigen specificity was not determined for the clonally expanded peripheral T cells. In the 0.1-3.0 mg/kg groups, partial responders had among the lowest normalized peripheral clonal expansion, particularly in CD8+ T cells. After ivuxolimab, more expanded clones were found on average in CD8+ T cells than in CD4+ T cells. Clonal expansion of both CD4+ and CD8+ blood T cells was observed from baseline to week 6 at doses 0.1 to 3.0 mg/kg. Low levels of normalized T-cell clonal expansion were also seen in some patients who did not respond.

Patients with a history of autoimmune disease or receiving systemic immunosuppression were excluded from the trial. Peripheral blood for TCR sequencing was collected from all dose cohorts at baseline, on cycle 4 day 1, and on cycle 7 day 1. Samples came from an open-label, multicenter, first-in-human phase I dose-escalation trial of ivuxolimab. Adults with locally advanced or metastatic head and neck squamous cell, hepatocellular, melanoma or renal cell carcinoma were enrolled in the trial. Before TCR sequencing, CD4+ T cells and CD8+ T cells from peripheral blood were sorted into separate populations.

The sequence is built from TRBV25-1 and TRBJ2-7, with the identity of the D gene unclear. Sequenced here: CD4+ or CD8+ T cells sorted from blood, sampled in a trial of the OX40 agonist ivuxolimab. The receptor was isolated from an adult with an advanced solid tumor such as melanoma, head and neck, liver or kidney cancer. The DNA sequence is TGTGCCAGCAGTGACACCGGGCCTAGCTCCTACGAGCAGTACTTC. This yields the protein CASSDTGPSSYEQYF.